This T cell receptor beta chain was obtained from a study of regulatory T cells in long-lasting Graves disease. Notes on the study in general: Persistent patients shared more public clonotypes (approximately 2,900) than new patients (roughly 970). Repertoires from persistent disease leaned toward TRBV28, TRBJ1-2 and TRBJ2-5.

The time point: newly diagnosed GD, antithyroid drugs for less than 3 months. The authors made the TCR library using RNA they extracted from PBMCs. Patients met American Thyroid Association criteria for Graves' disease. Building the TCR beta libraries relied on iRepertoire HTBI primers, and CDR3 regions underwent Arm-PCR. TCRdb reprocessed the multiplex PCR reads with MiXCR, giving one entry per CDR3 protein. The data show 350,000 to 550,000 distinct CDR3 sequences, around 15% seen once. This clonotype was seen more than once but under ten times. The antigen remains unidentified. The V end lost 1 base, the J end lost 4 bases, and 11 bases lay between the germline ends. The CDR3 totals 14 residues. Germline lookup yields CDR1 GTSNPN and CDR2 SVGIG (reference sequence). The same specimen was also included in a second study, on T cells in Graves' hyperthyroidism and ophthalmopathy. This second report adds: Most clonotypes expanded in the thyroid (above 0.001) were also present in blood.

The TCR originated in a woman aged 18-35 years with Graves disease. V is TRBV30 and J is TRBJ1-5; weak D call: TRBD1 (6 bases). Sample: peripheral blood mononuclear cells (PBMCs), taken at new diagnosis, from a patient treated with antithyroid drugs. The CDR3 nucleotides read TGTGCCTGGAGTGGGGGGGGCGAGAATCAGCCCCAGCATTTT. Its translation is CAWSGGGENQPQHF. Using reference TRBV30 and TRBJ1-5 for the parts outside the CDR3, the full variable domain is SQTIHQWPATLVQPVGSPLSLECTVEGTSNPNLYWYRQAAGRGLQLLFYSVGIGQISSEVPQNLSASRPQDRQFILSSKKLLLSDSGFYLCAWSGGGENQPQHFGDGTRLSIL.